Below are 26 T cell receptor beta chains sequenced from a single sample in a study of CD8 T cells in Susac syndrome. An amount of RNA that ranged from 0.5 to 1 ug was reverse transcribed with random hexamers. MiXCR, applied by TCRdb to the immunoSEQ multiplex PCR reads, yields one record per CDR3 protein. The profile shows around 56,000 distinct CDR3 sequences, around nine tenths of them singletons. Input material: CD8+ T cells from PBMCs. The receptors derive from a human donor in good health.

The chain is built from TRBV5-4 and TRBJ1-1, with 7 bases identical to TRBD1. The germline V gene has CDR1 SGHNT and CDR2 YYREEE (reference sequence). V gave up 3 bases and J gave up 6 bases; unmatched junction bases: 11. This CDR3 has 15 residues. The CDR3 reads CASSSSTGYFAEAFF. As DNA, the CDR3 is TGTGCCAGCAGCTCGTCGACAGGGTATTTTGCTGAAGCTTTCTTT.

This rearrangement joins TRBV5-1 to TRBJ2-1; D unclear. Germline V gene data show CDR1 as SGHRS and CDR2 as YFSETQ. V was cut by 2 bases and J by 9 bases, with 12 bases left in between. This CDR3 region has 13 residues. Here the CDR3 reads CASSLDRPPEQFF. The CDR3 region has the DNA TGCGCCAGCAGCTTAGACCGCCCCCCTGAGCAGTTCTTC.

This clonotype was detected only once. The CDR3 loop is CSATPLASPYEQYF. The CDR3 DNA follows: TGCAGTGCTACCCCTCTAGCGAGCCCCTACGAGCAGTACTTC. This chain connects TRBV20-1 to TRBJ2-7, with a weak D call TRBD2 (6 bases). Germline CDR1 and CDR2: DFQATT and SNEGSKA (reference sequence). This CDR3 spans 14 amino acids. With 4 bases removed from V and 2 bases from J, the gap between germline ends came to 15 bases.

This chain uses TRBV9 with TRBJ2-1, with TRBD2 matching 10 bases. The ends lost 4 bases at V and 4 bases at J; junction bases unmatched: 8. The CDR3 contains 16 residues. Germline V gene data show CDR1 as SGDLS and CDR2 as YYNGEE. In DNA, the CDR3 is TGTGCCAGCAGCCCTTCTAGTAGCGGGGGGTACAATGAGCAGTTCTTC. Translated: CASSPSSSGGYNEQFF.

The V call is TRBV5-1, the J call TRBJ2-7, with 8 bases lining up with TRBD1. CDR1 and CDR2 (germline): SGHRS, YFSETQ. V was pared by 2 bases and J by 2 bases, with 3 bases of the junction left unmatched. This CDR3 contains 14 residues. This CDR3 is CASSFGQGTYEQYF. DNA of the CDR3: TGCGCCAGCAGCTTCGGACAGGGTACCTACGAGCAGTACTTC.

The CDR3 loop reads CATSRPYRGRGEKLFF. The CDR3 DNA reads TGTGCCACCAGCAGACCTTACAGGGGGCGCGGAGAAAAACTGTTTTTT. The V call is TRBV15, the J call TRBJ1-4, with 9 bases matching TRBD1. Unmatched junction bases numbered 9, after V lost 2 bases and J lost 8 bases. The CDR3 has 16 residues. CDR1 LNHNV and CDR2 YYDKDF come from the germline V gene (reference sequence). The full variable domain, its missing parts supplied by reference TRBV15 and TRBJ1-4, is DAMVIQNPRYQVTQFGKPVTLSCSQTLNHNVMYWYQQKSSQAPKLLFHYYDKDFNNEADTPDNFQSRRPNTSFCFLDIRSPGLGDTAMYLCATSRPYRGRGEKLFFGSGTQLSVL.

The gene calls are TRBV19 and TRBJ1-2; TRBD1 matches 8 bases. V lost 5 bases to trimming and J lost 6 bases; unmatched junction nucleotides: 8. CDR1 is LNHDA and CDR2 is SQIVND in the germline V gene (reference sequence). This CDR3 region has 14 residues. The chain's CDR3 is CASSFGQGIDGYTF. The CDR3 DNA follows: TGTGCCAGTAGTTTTGGACAGGGCATCGATGGCTACACCTTC.

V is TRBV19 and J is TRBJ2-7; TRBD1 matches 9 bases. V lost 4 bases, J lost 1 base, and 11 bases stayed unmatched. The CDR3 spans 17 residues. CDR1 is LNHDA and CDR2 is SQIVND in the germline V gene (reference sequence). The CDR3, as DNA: TGTGCCAGTAGTACCTACGATTGGGACAGGGATTCCTACGAGCAGTACTTC. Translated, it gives CASSTYDWDRDSYEQYF.

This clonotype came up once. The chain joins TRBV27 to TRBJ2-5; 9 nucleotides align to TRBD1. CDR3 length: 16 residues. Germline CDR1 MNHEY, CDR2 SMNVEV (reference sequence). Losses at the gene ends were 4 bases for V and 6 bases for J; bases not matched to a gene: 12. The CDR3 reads CASSSPLGTGIKTQYF. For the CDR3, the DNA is TGTGCCAGCAGTTCCCCCCTCGGGACAGGGATCAAGACCCAGTACTTC.

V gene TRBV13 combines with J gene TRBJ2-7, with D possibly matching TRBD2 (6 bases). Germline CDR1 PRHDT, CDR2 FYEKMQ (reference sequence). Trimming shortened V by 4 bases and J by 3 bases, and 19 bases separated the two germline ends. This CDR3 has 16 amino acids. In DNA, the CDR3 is TGTGCCAGCAGCTCGATCCCCGAGGGAGGAAACTACGAGCAGTACTTC. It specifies CASSSIPEGGNYEQYF.

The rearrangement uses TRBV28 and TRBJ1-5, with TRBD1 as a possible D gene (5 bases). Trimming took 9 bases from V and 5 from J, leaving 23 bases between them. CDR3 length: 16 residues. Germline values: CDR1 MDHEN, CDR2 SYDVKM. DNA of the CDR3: TGTGCCAGTGTCACGGGGCAGGTAAAAATTGATCAGCCCCAGCATTTT. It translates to CASVTGQVKIDQPQHF.

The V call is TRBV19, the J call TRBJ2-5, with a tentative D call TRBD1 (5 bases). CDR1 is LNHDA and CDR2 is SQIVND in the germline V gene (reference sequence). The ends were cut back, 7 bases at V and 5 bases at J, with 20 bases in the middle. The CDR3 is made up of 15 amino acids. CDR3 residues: CASTPAWGGFETQYF. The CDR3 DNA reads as TGTGCCAGTACCCCCGCGTGGGGCGGTTTTGAGACCCAGTACTTC.

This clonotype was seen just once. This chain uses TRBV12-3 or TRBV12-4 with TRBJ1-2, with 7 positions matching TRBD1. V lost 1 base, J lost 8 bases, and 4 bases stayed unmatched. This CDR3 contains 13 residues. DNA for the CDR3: TGTGCCAGCAGTTTAGGACAGGGTAAAGGCTACACCTTC. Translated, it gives CASSLGQGKGYTF.

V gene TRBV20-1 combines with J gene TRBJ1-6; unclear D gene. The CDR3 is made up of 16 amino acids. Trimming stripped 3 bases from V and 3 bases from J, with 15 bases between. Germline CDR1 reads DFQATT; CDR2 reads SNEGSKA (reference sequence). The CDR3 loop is CSASPLGESYNSPLHF. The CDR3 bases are TGCAGTGCTAGCCCCCTTGGCGAGAGCTATAATTCACCCCTCCACTTT.

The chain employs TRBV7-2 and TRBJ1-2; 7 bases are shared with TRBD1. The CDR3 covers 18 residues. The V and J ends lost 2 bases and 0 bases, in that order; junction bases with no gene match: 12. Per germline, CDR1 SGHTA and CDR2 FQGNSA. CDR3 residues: CASSLPTDRVGANYGYTF. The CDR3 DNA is TGTGCCAGCAGCTTACCGACCGACAGGGTCGGAGCTAACTATGGCTACACCTTC.

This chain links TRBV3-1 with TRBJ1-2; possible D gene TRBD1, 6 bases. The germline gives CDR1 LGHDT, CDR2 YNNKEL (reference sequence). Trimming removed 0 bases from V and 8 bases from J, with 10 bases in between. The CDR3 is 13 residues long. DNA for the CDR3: TGTGCCAGCAGCCAAGAGGGGGCTCGAGGCTACACCTTC. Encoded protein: CASSQEGARGYTF.

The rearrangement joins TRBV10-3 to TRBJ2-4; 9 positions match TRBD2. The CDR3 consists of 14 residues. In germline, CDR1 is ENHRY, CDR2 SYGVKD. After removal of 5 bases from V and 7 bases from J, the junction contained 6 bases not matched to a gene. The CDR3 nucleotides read TGTGCCATCAGTCCAGTAGCGGGGGCCAACATTCAGTACTTC. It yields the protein CAISPVAGANIQYF.

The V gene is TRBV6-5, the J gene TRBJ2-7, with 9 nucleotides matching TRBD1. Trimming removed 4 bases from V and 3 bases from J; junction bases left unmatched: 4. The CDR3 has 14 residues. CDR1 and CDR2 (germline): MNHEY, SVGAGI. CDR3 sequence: CASSSQGANYEQYF. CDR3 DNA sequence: TGTGCCAGCAGTTCACAGGGGGCCAACTACGAGCAGTACTTC.

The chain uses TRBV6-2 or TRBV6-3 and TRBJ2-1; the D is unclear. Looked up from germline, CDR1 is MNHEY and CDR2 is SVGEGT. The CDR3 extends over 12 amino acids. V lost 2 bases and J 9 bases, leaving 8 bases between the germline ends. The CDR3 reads CASSYSWAEQFF. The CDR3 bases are TGTGCCAGCAGTTACAGCTGGGCTGAGCAGTTCTTC.

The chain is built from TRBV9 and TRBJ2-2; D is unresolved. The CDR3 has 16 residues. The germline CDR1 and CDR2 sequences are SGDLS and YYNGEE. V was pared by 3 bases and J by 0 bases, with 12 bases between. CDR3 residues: CASSARWSANTGELFF. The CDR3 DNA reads TGTGCCAGCAGCGCCCGTTGGAGCGCGAACACCGGGGAGCTGTTTTTT.

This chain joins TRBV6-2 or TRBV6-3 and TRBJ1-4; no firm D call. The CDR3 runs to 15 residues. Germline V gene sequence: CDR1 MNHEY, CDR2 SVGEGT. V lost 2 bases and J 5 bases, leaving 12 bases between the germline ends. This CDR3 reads CASSYSSGANEKLFF. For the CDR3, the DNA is TGTGCCAGCAGTTACAGCTCAGGCGCCAATGAAAAACTGTTTTTT.

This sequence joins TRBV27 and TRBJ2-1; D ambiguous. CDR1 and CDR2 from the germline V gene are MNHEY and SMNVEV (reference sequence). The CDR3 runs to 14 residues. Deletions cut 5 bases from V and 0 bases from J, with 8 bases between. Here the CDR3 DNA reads TGTGCCAGCAGTCCCAGGCGCTCCTACAATGAGCAGTTCTTC. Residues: CASSPRRSYNEQFF.

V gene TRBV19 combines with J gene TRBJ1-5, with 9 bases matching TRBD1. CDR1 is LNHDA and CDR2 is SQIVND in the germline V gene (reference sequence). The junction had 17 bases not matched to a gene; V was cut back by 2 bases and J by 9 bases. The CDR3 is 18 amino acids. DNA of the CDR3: TGTGCCAGTAGTATACCCTCTCCGGACAGGGGCGACCGTGGGCCCCAGCATTTT. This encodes CASSIPSPDRGDRGPQHF.

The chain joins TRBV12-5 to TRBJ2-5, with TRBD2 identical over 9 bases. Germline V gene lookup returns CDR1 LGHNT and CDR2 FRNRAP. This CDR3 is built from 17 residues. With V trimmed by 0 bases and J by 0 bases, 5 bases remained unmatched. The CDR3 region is CASGLVVAGAHQETQYF. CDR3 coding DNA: TGTGCTAGTGGTTTGGTAGTAGCGGGGGCCCACCAAGAGACCCAGTACTTC.

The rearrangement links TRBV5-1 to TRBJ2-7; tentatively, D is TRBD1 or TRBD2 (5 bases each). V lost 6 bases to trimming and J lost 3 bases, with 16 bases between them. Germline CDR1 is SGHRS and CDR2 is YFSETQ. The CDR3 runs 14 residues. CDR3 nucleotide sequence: TGCGCCAGCAAACCCTGGTGGGGGATCTACGAGCAGTACTTC. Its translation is CASKPWWGIYEQYF.

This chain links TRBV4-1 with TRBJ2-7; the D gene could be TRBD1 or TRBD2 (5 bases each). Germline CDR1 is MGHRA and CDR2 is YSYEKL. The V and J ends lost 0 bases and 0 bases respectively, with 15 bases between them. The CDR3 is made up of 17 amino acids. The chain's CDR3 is CASSQEGEGLDSYEQYF. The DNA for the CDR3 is TGCGCCAGCAGCCAAGAAGGGGAAGGACTGGACTCCTACGAGCAGTACTTC.